This TCR beta chain was identified in a study of blood T cell repertoires in COVID-19. About the study: The origin of the acute and convalescent COVID-19 samples was the United States, Italy and Spain. Sample material is recorded as cDNA or gDNA derived from T cells, B-cell-depleted T cells, or PBMCs.

In the authors' methods: The assay estimated nucleated cells by amplifying reference gene primers. Sequencing used immunoSEQ multiplex PCR; TCRdb keeps in-frame clones, though not all of them. The V and J calls and clone size were taken over from that table, and D and trimming were inferred from the DNA. This sample has over 150,000 clones; around 84% occur once, and the top ten carry 8.3%. Seattle patient enrollment occurred during active infection, with longitudinal follow-up thereafter. Germline trimming cut 3 bases from V and 5 bases from J; bases unmatched to any gene: 10. The germline gives CDR1 SEHNR, CDR2 FQNEAQ (reference sequence). This CDR3 region has 16 residues.

This receptor was obtained from a woman in her sixties with COVID-19, enrolled during active disease. The J gene is TRBJ2-1, the V gene TRBV7-9, with 7 positions matching TRBD1. The sequencing input was peripheral blood. DNA of the CDR3: TGTGCCAGCAGCTTTTATACCGGGACAGACCACAATGAGCAGTTCTTC. The encoded protein is CASSFYTGTDHNEQFF.